The 20 T cell receptor beta chains listed next were all sequenced from one sample in a study of identical twins (dated by TCRdb to 2016 to 2017). The library was generated by 5' RACE. Instrument used: Illumina HiSeq 2000. TCRdb took the public reads, trimmed them with fastp at Q25, ran MiXCR for clone calling and kept in-frame beta chains. Each entry is one CDR3 protein sequence, shown with its most common DNA and genes. The sample table contains about 530,000 distinct CDR3 sequences; only one count was recorded for around 24% of them. Of the sample, about 0.5% falls within the top ten clones. The sample was also linked to a second study, of yellow fever vaccine responses in identical twins.

What was sequenced was CD4+ T cells sorted from blood. The receptors were sampled from a woman aged 18-35 years in good health.

The chain combines TRBV7-9 with TRBJ2-7, with D possibly TRBD2 on 6 matching bases. This CDR3 has 14 amino acids. Trimming took 3 bases from V and 3 from J, leaving 12 bases between them. Germline V gives CDR1 SEHNR, CDR2 FQNEAQ (reference sequence). CDR3 DNA: TGTGCCAGCAGCTTCGGGACTTCATACTACGAGCAGTACTTC. Protein sequence: CASSFGTSYYEQYF.

This clonotype was seen a handful of times. The chain combines TRBV11-3 with TRBJ2-3; 7 bases are a match to TRBD1. The germline V gene encodes CDR1 SGHNT and CDR2 YENEEA. V shed 2 bases, J shed 5 bases, and the junction held 4 bases outside the gene matches. The CDR3 runs to 14 residues. This CDR3 reads CASSLTHRGDTQYF. The CDR3 coding sequence is TGTGCCAGCAGCTTAACCCACAGGGGAGATACGCAGTATTTT.

This chain connects TRBV10-3 to TRBJ2-5; possibly TRBD2 for D (6 bases). Germline assignment: CDR1 ENHRY and CDR2 SYGVKD. CDR3 length: 13 residues. Trimming removed 3 bases from V and 2 bases from J, with 7 bases in between. The CDR3 loop is CAISDRGQETQYF. As DNA, the CDR3 is TGTGCCATCAGTGACCGGGGGCAAGAGACCCAGTACTTC.

The chain uses TRBV10-3 and TRBJ2-2; D possibly corresponds to TRBD2 (6 bases). CDR1 and CDR2 from the germline V gene are ENHRY and SYGVKD. CDR3 size: 13 residues. Trimming removed 6 bases at V and 7 bases at J, with 12 bases between. In DNA, the CDR3 is TGTGCCATCAGCCCCAGGGAGGACGGGGAGCTGTTTTTT. Protein product: CAISPREDGELFF.

The chain couples TRBV12-3 or TRBV12-4 to TRBJ1-4; weak D call: TRBD1 (6 bases). The CDR3 has 13 residues. The V end lost 5 bases, the J end lost 8 bases, and 12 bases lay between the germline ends. The CDR3 region has the DNA TGTGCCAGCAGTAGGGACAATGGAGAAAAACTGTTTTTT. Protein product: CASSRDNGEKLFF.

This chain joins TRBV7-9 and TRBJ2-1, with 11 bases matching TRBD2. Trimming at V came to 5 bases and at J to 4 bases, leaving 7 bases not matched to a gene. The CDR3 has 16 amino acids. Germline V CDR1 and CDR2: SEHNR, FQNEAQ (reference sequence). CDR3 protein: CASSKRTSGPYNEQFF. Here the CDR3 DNA reads TGTGCCAGCAGCAAAAGGACTAGCGGGCCTTACAATGAGCAGTTCTTC.

The rearrangement joins TRBV12-3 or TRBV12-4 to TRBJ1-2; 7 bases align to TRBD1. The CDR3 is 13 residues long. V lost 5 bases, J lost 4 bases, and 4 bases stayed unmatched. CDR3 loop: CASSRTGTYGYTF. CDR3 nucleotide sequence: TGTGCCAGCAGTCGGACAGGAACCTATGGCTACACCTTC.

The CDR3 DNA reads TGCGCCAGCAGCCCCGACAGCACCGGGGAGCTGTTTTTT. Translating gives CASSPDSTGELFF. The chain employs TRBV5-1 and TRBJ2-2, with D maybe TRBD1 (5 bases). This CDR3 is built from 13 residues. V was cut by 4 bases and J by 4 bases, with 8 bases left in between. Germline loops: CDR1 SGHRS, CDR2 YFSETQ.

This clonotype was picked up a small number of times. The chain joins TRBV11-2 to TRBJ2-1; 8 bases line up with TRBD2. The junction had 11 bases not matched to a gene; V was cut back by 5 bases and J by 2 bases. This CDR3 spans 17 amino acids. Germline V gene sequence: CDR1 SGHAT, CDR2 FQNNGV. The CDR3 region is CASSRTPGLVPYNEQFF. The CDR3 nucleotides are TGTGCCAGCAGCCGAACTCCGGGACTAGTCCCCTACAATGAGCAGTTCTTC. Complete variable domain (other parts from reference TRBV11-2 and TRBJ2-1): EAGVAQSPRYKIIEKRQSVAFWCNPISGHATLYWYQQILGQGPKLLIQFQNNGVVDDSQLPKDRFSAERLKGVDSTLKIQPAKLEDSAVYLCASSRTPGLVPYNEQFFGPGTRLTVL.

A few counts support this clonotype. The rearrangement uses TRBV10-3 and TRBJ2-3, with 8 bases matching TRBD2. Unmatched junction bases numbered 3, after V lost 3 bases and J lost 1 base. The CDR3 has 15 residues. Germline V lookup: CDR1 ENHRY, CDR2 SYGVKD. The CDR3: CAISEQLAGTDTQYF. The DNA of the CDR3 is TGTGCCATCAGTGAACAACTAGCGGGCACAGATACGCAGTATTTT.

The CDR3 DNA is TGTGCCAGCCTTCAAGCCGGGGAGCTGTTTTTT. Residues: CASLQAGELFF. The chain recombines TRBV3-1 with TRBJ2-2, with D unclear. This CDR3 contains 11 residues. Germline CDR1 LGHDT, CDR2 YNNKEL (reference sequence). V shed 8 bases and J shed 6 bases, with 7 bases lying between them.

This clonotype was seen only a few times. The rearrangement joins TRBV20-1 to TRBJ2-5; D is uncertain. CDR3 length: 13 residues. V lost 3 bases to trimming and J lost 0 bases, with 8 bases between them. The germline CDR1 and CDR2 sequences are DFQATT and SNEGSKA (reference sequence). The CDR3 bases are TGCAGTGCTAGTTGGCTAGACCAAGAGACCCAGTACTTC. Its protein is CSASWLDQETQYF.

In its sample, this clonotype was seen a few times. This sequence joins TRBV12-3 or TRBV12-4 and TRBJ2-1; 8 bases agree with TRBD2. CDR3 length: 14 residues. Germline trimming cut 6 bases from V and 4 bases from J; bases unmatched to any gene: 5. The chain's CDR3 is CASSLSGMYNEQFF. The CDR3 region has the DNA TGTGCCAGCAGCCTTAGCGGGATGTACAATGAGCAGTTCTTC.

The chain couples TRBV7-9 to TRBJ1-5; a possible D gene is TRBD1 (5 bases). Germline CDR1 and CDR2: SEHNR and FQNEAQ (reference sequence). V dropped 5 bases and J dropped 2 bases, with 10 bases sitting between them. The CDR3 has 14 amino acids. CDR3 sequence: CASSRGGGNQPQHF. CDR3 coding DNA: TGTGCCAGCAGCAGGGGCGGAGGCAATCAGCCCCAGCATTTT.

The chain combines TRBV3-1 with TRBJ2-5, with D uncertain. The CDR3 sequence is 14 residues long. The V gene's germline CDR1 is LGHDT and CDR2 YNNKEL (reference sequence). Trimming stripped 1 base from V and 2 bases from J, with 8 bases between. The CDR3 loop reads CASSQGRSQETQYF. The CDR3 nucleotides read TGTGCCAGCAGCCAAGGGCGGAGTCAAGAGACCCAGTACTTC.

There are a few counts of this clonotype. V and J are TRBV24-1 and TRBJ2-1, with D maybe TRBD1 (6 bases). Trimming pared 4 bases from V and 1 base from J, leaving 7 bases between. This CDR3 contains 14 residues. The germline V gene encodes CDR1 KGHDR and CDR2 SFDVKD. CDR3 in amino acids: CATSEGQSYNEQFF. DNA of the CDR3: TGTGCCACCAGTGAGGGACAATCCTACAATGAGCAGTTCTTC.

The gene calls are TRBV28 and TRBJ2-1, with TRBD2 matching over 10 bases. CDR1 MDHEN and CDR2 SYDVKM come from the germline V gene. Unmatched junction bases numbered 10, after V lost 8 bases and J lost 6 bases. The CDR3 covers 15 residues. The CDR3, as DNA: TGTGCCAGCCGAATGGCTAGCGGGAGTGGCAATGAGCAGTTCTTC. Translating it yields CASRMASGSGNEQFF.

This clonotype was seen a handful of times. This chain links TRBV5-1 with TRBJ1-4, with no clear D. The CDR3 is 14 amino acids. V was shortened by 0 bases and J by 5 bases, with 8 bases between the two germline ends. Germline CDR1 is SGHRS and CDR2 is YFSETQ. The CDR3 DNA sequence: TGCGCCAGCAGCTTGGGGCACATAAATGAAAAACTGTTTTTT. It codes for CASSLGHINEKLFF.

The V call is TRBV20-1, the J call TRBJ2-3, with 7 bases identical to TRBD2. The CDR3 covers 16 residues. The V gene's germline CDR1 is DFQATT and CDR2 SNEGSKA (reference sequence). V lost 5 bases, J lost 0 bases, and 11 bases stayed unmatched. CDR3 nucleotide sequence: TGCAGTGCTTCTGCCGGTAGCGGGCTAAGCACAGATACGCAGTATTTT. It translates to CSASAGSGLSTDTQYF.

This rearrangement joins TRBV28 to TRBJ2-1; no definite D call. V dropped 4 bases and J dropped 4 bases, with 8 bases sitting between them. The CDR3 runs to 13 residues. Germline V CDR1 and CDR2: MDHEN, SYDVKM. The CDR3 nucleotides read TGTGCCAGCAGTTGGTCGCTTTACAATGAGCAGTTCTTC. This codes for CASSWSLYNEQFF.